This T cell receptor beta chain stems from a study of T cells in tuberculosis. About the research overall: In South Africa, adults with active tuberculosis were compared with IGRA-negative and latently infected IGRA-positive adolescents.

Profiling relied on immunoSEQ multiplex PCR, and the TCRdb table lists in-frame clones only, not all of them. In the table there are under 35,000 clones, 94% of which are singletons. This CDR3 has 13 residues. Germline CDR1 is SQVTM and CDR2 is ANQGSEA. V lost 0 bases and J lost 7, with 9 bases in between. The sample was PBMCs. The chain joins TRBV29-1 to TRBJ2-2; D gene unclear. This receptor was identified in a donor between 10 and 35 years old with latent tuberculosis or without tuberculosis infection. CDR3 coding DNA: TGCAGCGTTGAAGATGTTGCAGGCGGGGAGCTGTTTTTT. As protein: CSVEDVAGGELFF.